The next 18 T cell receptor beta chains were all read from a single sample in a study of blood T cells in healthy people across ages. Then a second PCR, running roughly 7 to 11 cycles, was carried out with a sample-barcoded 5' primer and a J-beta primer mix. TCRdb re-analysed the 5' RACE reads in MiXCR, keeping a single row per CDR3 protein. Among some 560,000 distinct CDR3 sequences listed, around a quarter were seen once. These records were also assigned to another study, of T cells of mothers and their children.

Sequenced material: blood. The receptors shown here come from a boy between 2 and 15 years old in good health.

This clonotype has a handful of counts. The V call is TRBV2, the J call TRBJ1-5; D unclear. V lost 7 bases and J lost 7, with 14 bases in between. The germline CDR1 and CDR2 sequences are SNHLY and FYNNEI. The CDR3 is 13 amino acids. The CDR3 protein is CASTVRYFQPQHF. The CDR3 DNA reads TGTGCCAGCACCGTACGATACTTCCAGCCCCAGCATTTT.

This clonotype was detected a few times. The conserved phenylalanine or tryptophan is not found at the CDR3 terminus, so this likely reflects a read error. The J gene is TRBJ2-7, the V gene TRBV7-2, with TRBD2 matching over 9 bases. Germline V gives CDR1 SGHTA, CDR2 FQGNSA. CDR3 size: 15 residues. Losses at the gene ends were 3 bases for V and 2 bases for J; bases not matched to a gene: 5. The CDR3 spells CASSLAGGGAYEQYL. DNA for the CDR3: TGTGCCAGCAGCTTGGCTGGCGGGGGGGCCTACGAGCAGTACCTC.

The CDR3 spells CASSSSSGVSNTGELFF. CDR3 DNA: TGTGCCAGCAGTTCGTCTAGCGGGGTCTCGAACACCGGGGAGCTGTTTTTT. V usage is TRBV6-5 and J usage is TRBJ2-2, with 9 bases aligning to TRBD2. Germline assignment: CDR1 MNHEY and CDR2 SVGAGI. This CDR3 has 17 amino acids. Trimming removed 4 bases from V and 0 bases from J; junction bases left unmatched: 6.

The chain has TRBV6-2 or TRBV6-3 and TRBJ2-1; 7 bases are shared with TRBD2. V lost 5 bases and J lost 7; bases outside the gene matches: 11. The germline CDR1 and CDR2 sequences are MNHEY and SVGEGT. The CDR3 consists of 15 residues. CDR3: CASSPGIAGINEQFF. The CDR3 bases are TGTGCCAGCAGTCCCGGGATAGCGGGCATAAATGAGCAGTTCTTC.

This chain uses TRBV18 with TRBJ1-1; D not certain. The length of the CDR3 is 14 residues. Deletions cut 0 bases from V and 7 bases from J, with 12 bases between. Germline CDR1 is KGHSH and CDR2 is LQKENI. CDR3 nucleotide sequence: TGTGCCAGCTCACCACCTAGTGGGAAAGGTGAAGCTTTCTTT. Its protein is CASSPPSGKGEAFF.

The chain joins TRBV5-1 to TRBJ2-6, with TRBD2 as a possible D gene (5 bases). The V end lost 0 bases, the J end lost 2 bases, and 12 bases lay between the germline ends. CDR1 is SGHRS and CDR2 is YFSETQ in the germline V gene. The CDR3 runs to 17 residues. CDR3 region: CASSLAPSTTGANVLTF. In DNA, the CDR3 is TGCGCCAGCAGCTTGGCTCCTAGCACTACTGGGGCCAACGTCCTGACTTTC.

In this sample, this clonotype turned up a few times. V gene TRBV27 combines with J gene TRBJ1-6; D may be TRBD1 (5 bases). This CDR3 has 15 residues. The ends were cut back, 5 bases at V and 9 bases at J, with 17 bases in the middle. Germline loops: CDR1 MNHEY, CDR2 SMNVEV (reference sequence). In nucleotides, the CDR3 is TGTGCCAGCAGTACATCGACAGCCCTGCGTTCACCCCTCCACTTT. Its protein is CASSTSTALRSPLHF.

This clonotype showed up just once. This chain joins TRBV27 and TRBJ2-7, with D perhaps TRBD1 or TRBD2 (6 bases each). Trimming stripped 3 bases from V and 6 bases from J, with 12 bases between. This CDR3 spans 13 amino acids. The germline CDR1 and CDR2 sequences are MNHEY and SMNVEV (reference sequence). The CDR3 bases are TGTGCCAGCAGTTTTCTGGGGGGCCCCGAGCAGTACTTC. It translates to CASSFLGGPEQYF.

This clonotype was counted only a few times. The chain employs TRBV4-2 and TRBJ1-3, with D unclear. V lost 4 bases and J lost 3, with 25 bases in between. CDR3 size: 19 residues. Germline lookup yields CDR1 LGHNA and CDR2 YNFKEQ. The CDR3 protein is CASSPGGFFTRTSGNTIYF. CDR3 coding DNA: TGTGCCAGCAGCCCTGGAGGGTTCTTTACGCGGACGAGTGGAAACACCATATATTTT.

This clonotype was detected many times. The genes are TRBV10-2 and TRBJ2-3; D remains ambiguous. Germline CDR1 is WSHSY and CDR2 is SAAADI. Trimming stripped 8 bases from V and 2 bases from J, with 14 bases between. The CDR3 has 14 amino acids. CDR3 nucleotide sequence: TGCGCCAGCGCGCGGTCGGCCTACACAGATACGCAGTATTTT. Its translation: CASARSAYTDTQYF.

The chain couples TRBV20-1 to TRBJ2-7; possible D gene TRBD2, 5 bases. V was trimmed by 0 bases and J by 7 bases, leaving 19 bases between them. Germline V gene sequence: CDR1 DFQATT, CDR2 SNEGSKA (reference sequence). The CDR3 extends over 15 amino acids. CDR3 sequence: CSARDGETGTPEQYF. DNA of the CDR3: TGCAGTGCTAGAGATGGTGAGACGGGAACCCCGGAGCAGTACTTC.

The CDR3 spells CASSSAGYEQYF. Here the CDR3 DNA reads TGTGCCAGCAGTTCCGCTGGCTACGAGCAGTACTTC. The rearrangement joins TRBV12-3 or TRBV12-4 to TRBJ2-7; no reliable D call. V was clipped by 4 bases and J by 3 bases, with 7 bases between them. The CDR3 length is 12 residues.

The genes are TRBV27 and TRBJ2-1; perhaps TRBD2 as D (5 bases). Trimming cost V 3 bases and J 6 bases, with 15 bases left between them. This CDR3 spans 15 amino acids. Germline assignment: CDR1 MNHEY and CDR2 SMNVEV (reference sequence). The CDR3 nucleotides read TGTGCCAGCAGTTTTGGAGGACTGCTTGGCAATGAGCAGTTCTTC. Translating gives CASSFGGLLGNEQFF.

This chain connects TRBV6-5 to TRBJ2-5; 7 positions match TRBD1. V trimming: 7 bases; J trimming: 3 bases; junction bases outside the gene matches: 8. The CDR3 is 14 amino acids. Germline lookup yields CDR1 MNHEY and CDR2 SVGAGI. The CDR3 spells CASISGTAKETQYF. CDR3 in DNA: TGTGCCAGCATCTCCGGGACAGCCAAAGAGACCCAGTACTTC.

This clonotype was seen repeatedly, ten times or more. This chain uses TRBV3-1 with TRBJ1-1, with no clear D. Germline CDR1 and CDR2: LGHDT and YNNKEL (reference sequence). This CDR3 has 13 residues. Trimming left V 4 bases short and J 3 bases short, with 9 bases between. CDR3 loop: CASSLRGDTEAFF. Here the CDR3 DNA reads TGTGCCAGCAGCCTTCGGGGTGACACTGAAGCTTTCTTT. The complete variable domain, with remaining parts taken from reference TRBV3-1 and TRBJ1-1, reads DTAVSQTPKYLVTQMGNDKSIKCEQNLGHDTMYWYKQDSKKFLKIMFSYNNKELIINETVPNRFSPKSPDKAHLNLHINSLELGDSAVYFCASSLRGDTEAFFGQGTRLTVV.

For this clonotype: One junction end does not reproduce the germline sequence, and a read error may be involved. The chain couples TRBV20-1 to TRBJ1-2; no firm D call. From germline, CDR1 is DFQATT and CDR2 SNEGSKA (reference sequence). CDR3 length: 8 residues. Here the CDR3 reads CSARDYTF. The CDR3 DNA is TGCAGTGCAAGAGACTACACCTTC.

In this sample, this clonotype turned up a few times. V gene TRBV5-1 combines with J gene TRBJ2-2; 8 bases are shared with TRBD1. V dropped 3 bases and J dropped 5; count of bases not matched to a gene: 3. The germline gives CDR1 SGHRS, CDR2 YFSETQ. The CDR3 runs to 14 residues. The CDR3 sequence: CASSWGQVTGELFF. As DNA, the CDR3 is TGCGCCAGCAGCTGGGGACAGGTGACCGGGGAGCTGTTTTTT. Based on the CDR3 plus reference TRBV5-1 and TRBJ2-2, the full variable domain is KAGVTQTPRYLIKTRGQQVTLSCSPISGHRSVSWYQQTPGQGLQFLFEYFSETQRNKGNFPGRFSGRQFSNSRSEMNVSTLELGDSALYLCASSWGQVTGELFFGEGSRLTVL.

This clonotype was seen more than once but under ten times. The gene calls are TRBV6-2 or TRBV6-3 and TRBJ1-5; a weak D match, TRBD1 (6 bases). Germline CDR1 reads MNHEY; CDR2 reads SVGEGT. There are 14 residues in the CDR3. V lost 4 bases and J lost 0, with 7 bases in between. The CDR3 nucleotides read TGTGCCAGCAGTTGGACAGTTAGCAATCAGCCCCAGCATTTT. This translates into CASSWTVSNQPQHF.